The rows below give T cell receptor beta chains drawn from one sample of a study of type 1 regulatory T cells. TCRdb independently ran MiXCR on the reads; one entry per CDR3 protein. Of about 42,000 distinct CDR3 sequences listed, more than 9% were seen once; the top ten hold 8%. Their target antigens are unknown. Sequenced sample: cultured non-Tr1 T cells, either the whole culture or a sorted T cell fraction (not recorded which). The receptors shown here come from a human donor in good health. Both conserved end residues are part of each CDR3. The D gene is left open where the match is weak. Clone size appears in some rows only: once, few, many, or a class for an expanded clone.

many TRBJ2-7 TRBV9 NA TGTGCCAGCAGCGTAGGGTGGATCGGGGGAGAGCAGTACTTC CASSVGWIGGEQYF
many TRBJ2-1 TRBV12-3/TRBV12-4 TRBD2 TGTGCCAGCAGCCGACTTAGCGGGGGCTACAATGAGCAGTTCTTC CASSRLSGGYNEQFF
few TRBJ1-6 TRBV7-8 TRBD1 TGTGCCAGCAGCTCACTTGGACAGGCTAATTCACCCCTCCACTTT CASSSLGQANSPLHF
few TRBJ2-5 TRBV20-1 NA TGCAGTGCTGGGCCTAGCGTTTGGGGGGAGACCCAGTACTTC CSAGPSVWGETQYF
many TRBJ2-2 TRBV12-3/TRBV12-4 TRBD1 TGTGCCAGCAGTCCGACAGGGGGGAACACCGGGGAGCTGTTTTTT CASSPTGGNTGELFF
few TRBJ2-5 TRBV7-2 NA TGTGCCAGCAGCCATAAGGGGTGGTCTGAGACCCAGTACTTC CASSHKGWSETQYF
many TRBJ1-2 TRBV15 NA TGTGCCACCAGCAGTAGCAGGGCTAACTATGGCTACACCTTC CATSSSRANYGYTF
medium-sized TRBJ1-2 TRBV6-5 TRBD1 TGTGCCAGCCGAAACCGGGACAGGGGGGACTATGGCTACACCTTC CASRNRDRGDYGYTF
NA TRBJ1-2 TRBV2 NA TGTGCCAGCAGTGACAGCCGAGCTAACTATGGCTACACCTTC CASSDSRANYGYTF
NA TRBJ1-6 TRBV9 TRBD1 TGTGCCAGCAGCGCTCGACAGGGTGCGAATTCACCCCTCCACTTT CASSARQGANSPLHF
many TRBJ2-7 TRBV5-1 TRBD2 TGCGCCAGCAGCACCGGGACTAGCGATCGGAGCTCCTACGAGCAGTACTTC CASSTGTSDRSSYEQYF
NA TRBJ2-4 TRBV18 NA TGTGCCAGCTCACTGGGCAGGGTTGGAAACATTCAGTACTTC CASSLGRVGNIQYF
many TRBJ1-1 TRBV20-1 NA TGCAGTGCTTGGACAGTGGGCCCGACTGAAGCTTTCTTT CSAWTVGPTEAFF
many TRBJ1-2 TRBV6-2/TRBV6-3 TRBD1 TGTGCCAGCAAAAGACAGGGCCATACTAACTATGGCTACACCTTC CASKRQGHTNYGYTF
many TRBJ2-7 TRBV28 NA TGTGCCAGCAGCCCACGACCCTACGAGCAGTACTTC CASSPRPYEQYF
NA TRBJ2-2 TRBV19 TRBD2 TGTGCCAGTAGTATAACCGGGACTAGCGGGAACCGGGAGCTGTTTTTT CASSITGTSGNRELFF
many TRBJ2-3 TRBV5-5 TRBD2 TGTGCCAGCAGCGTAGGGTCTAGCGGGTTCACAGATACGCAGTATTTT CASSVGSSGFTDTQYF
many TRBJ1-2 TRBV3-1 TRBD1 TGTGCCAGCAGCCAAGATTGGGGGACAGGTGGCTACACCTTC CASSQDWGTGGYTF
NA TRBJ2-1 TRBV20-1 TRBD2 TGCAGTGCTATGGGACTAGCGGGAGTAGTCTACGAGCAGTTCTTC CSAMGLAGVVYEQFF
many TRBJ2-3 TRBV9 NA TGTGCCAGCAGCGTCATGACAGATACGCAGTATTTT CASSVMTDTQYF
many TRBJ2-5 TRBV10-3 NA TGTGCCATCAGCCAAGCGGAGACCCAGTACTTC CAISQAETQYF
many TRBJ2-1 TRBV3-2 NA TGTGCCAGCAGCCAAGATCCTCCAGATTACAATGAGCAGTTCTTC CASSQDPPDYNEQFF
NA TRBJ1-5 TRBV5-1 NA TGCGCCAGCAGCTGGACGACAGGAAATCAGCCCCAGCATTTT CASSWTTGNQPQHF
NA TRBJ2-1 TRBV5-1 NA TGCGCCAGCAGCTTGGCCATCGGGGGAGCCTACAATGAGCAGTTCTTC CASSLAIGGAYNEQFF
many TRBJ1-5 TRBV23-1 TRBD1 TGCGCCAGCAGTCAAATTTTCGGGACAGGGGCCCAGGGGCAGCCCCAGCATTTT CASSQIFGTGAQGQPQHF
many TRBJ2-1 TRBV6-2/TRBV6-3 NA TGTGCCAGCAGTTACAGAGGGAACTACAATGAGCAGTTCTTC CASSYRGNYNEQFF
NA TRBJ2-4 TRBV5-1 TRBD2 TGCGCCAGCCAGCCTGAAACGGGAGGACGGAACATTCAGTACTTC CASQPETGGRNIQYF
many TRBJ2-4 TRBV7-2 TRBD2 TGTGCCAGCAGCGCCCGACGGACTAGCGCACGCAAAAACATTCAGTACTTC CASSARRTSARKNIQYF
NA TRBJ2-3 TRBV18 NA TGTGCCAGCTCACCAGCTAGGACCGCAAAAAGAGATACGCAGTATTTT CASSPARTAKRDTQYF
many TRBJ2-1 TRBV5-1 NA TGCGCCAGCAGCTTGGGTGGTGCCCACAATGAGCAGTTCTTC CASSLGGAHNEQFF
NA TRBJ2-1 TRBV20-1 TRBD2 TGCAGTGCTCCTACCGGGACTAGCGGGACTAATGAGCAGTTCTTC CSAPTGTSGTNEQFF
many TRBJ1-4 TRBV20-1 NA TGCAGTGCTATGAGTAATGAAAAACTGTTTTTT CSAMSNEKLFF
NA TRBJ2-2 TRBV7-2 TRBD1 TGTGCCAGCAGCCGAGCCAACAGGGGGCGCCTCTTGGCCGGGGAGCTGTTTTTT CASSRANRGRLLAGELFF
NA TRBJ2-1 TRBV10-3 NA TGTGCCATCAGTGAGTTAGCGGGACAGGGAAACCCCAATGAGCAGTTCTTC CAISELAGQGNPNEQFF
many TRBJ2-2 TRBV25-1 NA TGTGCCAGCCCGGGACTCCACGATGGGGAGCTGTTTTTT CASPGLHDGELFF
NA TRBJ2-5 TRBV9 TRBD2 TGTGCCAGCAGCGCTAGCGGGAGGCTCCAAGAGACCCAGTACTTC CASSASGRLQETQYF
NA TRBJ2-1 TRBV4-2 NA TGTGCCAGCGGCCAAGACTACAATGAGCAGTTCTTC CASGQDYNEQFF
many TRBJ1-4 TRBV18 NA TGTGCCAGCTCACCGGACCGGGGACTGTTTTTT CASSPDRGLFF
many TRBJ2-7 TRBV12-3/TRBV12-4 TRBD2 TGTGCCAGCAGTTCCCGGGAGGTTAGCTCCTACGAGCAGTACTTC CASSSREVSSYEQYF
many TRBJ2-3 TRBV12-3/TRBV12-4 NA TGTGCCAGCAGTCCACTCGGAAGCGTAAATACGCAGTATTTT CASSPLGSVNTQYF
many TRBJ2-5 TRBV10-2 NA TGCGCCAGCAGGACTGTGAGAGAGACCCAGTACTTC CASRTVRETQYF
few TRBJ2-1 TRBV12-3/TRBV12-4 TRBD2 TGTGCCAGCAGGTACCCGGGACTAGCGTACAATGAGCAGTTCTTC CASRYPGLAYNEQFF
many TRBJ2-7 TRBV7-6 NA TGTGCCAGCAGCTTAGTGTTCTTATACGAGCAGTACTTC CASSLVFLYEQYF
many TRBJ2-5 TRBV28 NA TGTGCCAGCAGCACACAGGGAACTAGACAAGAGACCCAGTACTTC CASSTQGTRQETQYF
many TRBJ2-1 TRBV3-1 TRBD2 TGTGCCAGCAGCCAAGAGGAACTAGCGGGAGGGGGCAATGAGCAGTTCTTC CASSQEELAGGGNEQFF